Reported below is one T cell receptor beta chain. Together with a sample-barcoded 5' primer, a J-beta primer mix was included in a second PCR lasting about 6 to 11 cycles. In TCRdb, the 5' RACE reads were re-called with MiXCR into one record per CDR3 protein. The sample lists about 1,000,000 distinct CDR3 sequences; less than 50% were seen once. No fewer than 6 micrograms of total RNA were isolated from every sample. The source of the sample is a study of blood T cells in healthy people across ages. V shed 5 bases and J 4 bases; nucleotides not matched to a gene: 7. CDR1 and CDR2 from the germline V gene are MGHDK and SYGVNS. The CDR3 is 15 amino acids.

This receptor was identified in a woman in her fifties or sixties in good health. V gene TRBV25-1 combines with J gene TRBJ2-1, with 8 bases that match TRBD2. The sequencing sample was made of blood. CDR3 amino acids: CASSPPGLDYNEQFF. CDR3 nucleotides: TGTGCCAGCAGTCCTCCGGGACTAGATTACAATGAGCAGTTCTTC.